The rows below give T cell receptor beta chains drawn from one sample of a study of OX40 agonist ivuxolimab in advanced cancers. The protocol was immunoSEQ multiplex PCR, while the TCRdb copy is restricted to in-frame clones and leaves out a portion. There are about 35,000 clones in the sample; roughly 80% occur only once, and less than 25% lies in the top ten. Sequenced here: CD4+ or CD8+ T cells sorted from blood, sampled in a trial of the OX40 agonist ivuxolimab. The receptors originated from an adult with an advanced solid tumor such as melanoma, head and neck, liver or kidney cancer. CDR3s include the opening cysteine and the closing phenylalanine or tryptophan. The order of the fields is clone size, J gene, V gene, D gene, CDR3 DNA, CDR3 protein. A D gene is named only where the DNA matches it firmly. Clone size is not always given. Where it is, it says once, few, many or a class for expanded clones.

NA TRBJ1-2 TRBV27 TRBD1 TGTGCCAGCAGTAATAACAGGGGGTATGGCTACACCTTC CASSNNRGYGYTF
NA TRBJ2-7 TRBV9 TRBD1 TGTGCCAGCAGCGCCCGGACAGGGTCCTACGAGCAGTACTTC CASSARTGSYEQYF
NA TRBJ2-1 TRBV28 NA TGTGCCAGCAGCTGGGACACCGTGGAATATGAGCAGTTCTTC CASSWDTVEYEQFF
NA TRBJ2-1 TRBV7-7 NA TGTGCCAGCAGCCCTTCCCTTCTAGCGGAGCAGTTCTTC CASSPSLLAEQFF
NA TRBJ2-3 TRBV6-4 TRBD2 TGTGCCAGCAGTGAGAGACTAGCGGAGGCAGATACGCAGTATTTT CASSERLAEADTQYF
NA TRBJ2-1 TRBV27 NA TGTGCCAGCAGTTTTTCTGGAAACAATGAGCAGTTCTTC CASSFSGNNEQFF
NA TRBJ2-2 TRBV7-8 TRBD1 TGTGCCAGCGGACCGGACAGGGTGAACACCGGGGAGCTGTTTTTT CASGPDRVNTGELFF
NA TRBJ1-2 TRBV11-2 TRBD1 TGTGCCAGCAGCTCGACAGGGTTGAGCTATGGCTACACCTTC CASSSTGLSYGYTF
NA TRBJ2-7 TRBV7-8 NA TGTGCCAGCAGCCTCTTCGGAGGGGGGGACGAGCAGTACTTC CASSLFGGGDEQYF
NA TRBJ2-7 TRBV6-6 NA TGTGCCAGCAGTTACTCAATGATAGGTGAAACCCACGAGCAGTACTTC CASSYSMIGETHEQYF
NA TRBJ1-1 TRBV13 NA TGTGCCAGCAGCTTCGGTACGCAAAGGGAAGAAGCTTTCTTT CASSFGTQREEAFF
few TRBJ2-3 TRBV6-4 NA TGTGCCAGCAGTGACTTGGACATCACAGATACGCAGTATTTT CASSDLDITDTQYF
NA TRBJ2-2 TRBV6-5 NA TGTGCCAGCAGTGAAGAACCTGGGAAGGGGGAGCTGTTTTTT CASSEEPGKGELFF
once TRBJ2-1 TRBV4-1 NA TGCGCCAGCAGCCCGCTTATTAGCTCCTACAATGAGCAGTTCTTC CASSPLISSYNEQFF
once TRBJ2-7 TRBV30 TRBD2 TGTGCCTGGAGTCCACTAGCGGGAGTGTACGAGCAGTACTTC CAWSPLAGVYEQYF
NA TRBJ2-7 TRBV4-2 NA TGTGCCAGCAGCCCGCGTCTTTGGGGCTACGAGCAGTACTTC CASSPRLWGYEQYF
NA TRBJ2-7 TRBV7-8 TRBD2 TGTGCCAGCAGCTTAGTTGGGGGACTAGCGGGAGTAGGTCCCCTCTACGAGCAGTACTTC CASSLVGGLAGVGPLYEQYF
NA TRBJ2-6 TRBV7-8 NA TGTGCCAGCAGCTTTAGGGAGTACGGGTCGGGGGCCAACGTCCTGACTTTC CASSFREYGSGANVLTF
NA TRBJ2-7 TRBV14 NA TGTGCCAGCAGCTTCGGAAAGGCCTACGAGCAGTACTTC CASSFGKAYEQYF
NA TRBJ1-5 TRBV19 TRBD1 TGTGCCAGTAGTATCAAGGGACAGAGCAATCAGCCCCAGCATTTT CASSIKGQSNQPQHF
medium-sized TRBJ1-6 TRBV7-2 NA TGTGCCAGCAGCCCCCCCCAGGGCAATTCACCCCTCCACTTT CASSPPQGNSPLHF
NA TRBJ2-5 TRBV4-1 NA TGCGCCAGCAGCCAAGGGCTAGGGGCAGAGACCCAGTACTTC CASSQGLGAETQYF
NA TRBJ1-2 TRBV6-5 TRBD1 TGTGCCAGCAGTAGCACAGGGGTGGGCTACACCTTC CASSSTGVGYTF
few TRBJ2-7 TRBV19 NA TGTGCCAGTAGTATTGGTAGCTCCTACGAGCAGTACTTC CASSIGSSYEQYF
NA TRBJ1-5 TRBV4-1 NA TGCGCCAGCAGGGGGCAGGGGAGTCAGCCCCAGCATTTT CASRGQGSQPQHF
NA TRBJ1-1 TRBV19 NA TGTGCCAGTAGGGGGGACCCGGATCCAGCTTTCTTT CASRGDPDPAFF
NA TRBJ1-1 TRBV12-2 NA TGTGCAAGTCGCTTAGAGAGACGGCCCCAGATGAACACTGAAGCTTTCTTT CASRLERRPQMNTEAFF
NA TRBJ1-5 TRBV19 NA TGTGCCAGTAGTTCCGTCAGTGATAGCAATCAGCCCCAGCATTTT CASSSVSDSNQPQHF
NA TRBJ2-7 TRBV5-6 TRBD2 TGTGCCAGCAGCTCTGTAACTAGCGGATTCGGAGGCGAGCAGTACTTC CASSSVTSGFGGEQYF
NA TRBJ2-5 TRBV7-6 NA TGTGCCAGCAGCCCACCCTGGACATACACGGCGACCCAGTACTTC CASSPPWTYTATQYF
NA TRBJ2-2 TRBV28 NA TGTGCCAGCAGTTTACTCTCAGGGCTCCCGAACACCGGGGAGCTGTTTTTT CASSLLSGLPNTGELFF
NA TRBJ2-7 TRBV11-2 NA TGTGCCAGCAGCTTCGAGTTCGCATTATTATACGAGCAGTACTTC CASSFEFALLYEQYF
medium-sized TRBJ1-1 TRBV5-4 NA TGTGCCAGCAGCTTTGAGAGGAACACTGAAGCTTTCTTT CASSFERNTEAFF
NA TRBJ2-7 TRBV18 TRBD2 TGTGCCAGCTCACCGTTGACTAGCGGGGACTACGAGCAGTACTTC CASSPLTSGDYEQYF
NA TRBJ1-1 TRBV19 NA TGTGCCAGTAGTATAGTCCCAGGGGCGAGAGAAGCTTTCTTT CASSIVPGAREAFF
medium-sized TRBJ2-1 TRBV7-9 TRBD2 TGTGCCAGCAGGCCGGGACTAGCGCCGCGGAATGAGCAGTTCTTC CASRPGLAPRNEQFF
NA TRBJ2-5 TRBV7-9 TRBD2 TGTGCCAGCAGCCCCGATTACGGACTAGCGGGGGGGAAAGAGACCCAGTACTTC CASSPDYGLAGGKETQYF
few TRBJ2-1 TRBV6-5 TRBD2 TGTGCCAGCAGGCCCGGGACTAATTACAATGAGCAGTTCTTC CASRPGTNYNEQFF
NA TRBJ2-7 TRBV11-2 TRBD2 TGTGCCAGCAGCCACCAGGGAGCGGGAGGATTGGTGCAGTACTTC CASSHQGAGGLVQYF
NA TRBJ2-7 TRBV14 TRBD1 TGTGCCAGCAGCCGACAGGGGTTCCAGAACGAGCAGTACTTC CASSRQGFQNEQYF
NA TRBJ2-7 TRBV27 NA TGTGCCAGCAGTCAACCTAAAGCGGGTTCCTACGAGCAGTACTTC CASSQPKAGSYEQYF
NA TRBJ1-6 TRBV6-1 NA TGTGCCAGCAGTGAAGGGGTTGGCTCACCCCTCCACTTT CASSEGVGSPLHF
NA TRBJ2-7 TRBV6-1 NA TGTGCCAGCAGTCACCAGGGGGGAGCCTACGAGCAGTACTTC CASSHQGGAYEQYF
NA TRBJ1-2 TRBV27 NA TGTGCCAGCAGTCCCGCCGACCAACCGGGTGGCTACACCTTC CASSPADQPGGYTF
NA TRBJ2-1 TRBV11-2 TRBD2 TGTGCCAGCAGCCTAGCGGGGGGGGCTGCCTACAATGAGCAGTTCTTC CASSLAGGAAYNEQFF
NA TRBJ2-2 TRBV7-9 TRBD1 TGTGCCAGCAGCCCGACAGGGATGAACACCGGGGAGCTGTTTTTT CASSPTGMNTGELFF
NA TRBJ2-1 TRBV14 NA TGTGCCAGCAGCCACACCCTAGGGCAGGGTGAGCAGTTCTTC CASSHTLGQGEQFF
NA TRBJ1-1 TRBV11-2 NA TGTGCCAGCTGGGGGTCCGTCATGAACACTGAAGCTTTCTTT CASWGSVMNTEAFF
NA TRBJ2-7 TRBV5-1 TRBD2 TGCGCCAGCAGCTTGGTGGTTCGGGGGGTCCTCCACGAGCAGTACTTC CASSLVVRGVLHEQYF
NA TRBJ2-3 TRBV14 TRBD2 TGTGCCAGCAGCCAAGATTTTGGACTAGCGGGCCCTAGCACAGATACGCAGTATTTT CASSQDFGLAGPSTDTQYF
NA TRBJ2-3 TRBV20-1 NA TGCAGTGTCCCGGGGGATACGCAGTATTTT CSVPGDTQYF
NA TRBJ1-2 TRBV5-6 NA TGTGCCAGCAGTTACAGGGTGCTGAACTATGGCTACACCTTC CASSYRVLNYGYTF
NA TRBJ2-7 TRBV2 NA TGTGCCAGCAGTGAAGAAGCCCGCTCCTACGAGCAGTACTTC CASSEEARSYEQYF
NA TRBJ2-3 TRBV27 TRBD1 TGTGCCAGCGGCAGACAGGGGGTCACAGATACGCAGTATTTT CASGRQGVTDTQYF